The 6 T cell receptor beta chains listed next were all sequenced from one sample in a study of human T cells and chemical hapten exposure. Specified time point: pre-sensitization, week 0. The treatment is: therapeutic diphenylcyclopropenone sensitization with weekly scalp DPC. TCRdb recomputed calls from the RACE reads with MiXCR, one row per CDR3 protein. The data contain approximately 260,000 distinct CDR3 sequences, approximately 7.5% of them singletons. The sequences come from whole blood, collected in connection with sensitization to the hapten diphenylcyclopropenone (DPC). These receptors were collected from a man aged 18 to 29 with alopecia areata. Some clones in this sample may be carry-over from other donors' samples.

The V gene is TRBV11-1, the J gene TRBJ2-7; 8 bases are a match to TRBD1. V lost 5 bases to trimming and J lost 0 bases; unmatched junction nucleotides: 6. CDR1 is SGHAT, CDR2 FQDESV, per germline (reference sequence). The CDR3 is 15 amino acids. The CDR3 is CASSPGQASSYEQYF. CDR3 sequence (DNA): TGTGCCAGCAGCCCGGGACAGGCCAGCTCCTACGAGCAGTACTTC.

V gene TRBV10-3 combines with J gene TRBJ1-2, with 9 bases fitting TRBD1. The germline V gene has CDR1 ENHRY and CDR2 SYGVKD. The CDR3 runs 15 residues. V trimming: 6 bases; J trimming: 6 bases; junction bases outside the gene matches: 11. CDR3: CAIRPGQGGGDGYTF. CDR3 nucleotide sequence: TGTGCCATCAGGCCGGGACAGGGAGGGGGAGATGGCTACACCTTC.

Only a few counts were recorded for this clonotype. V usage is TRBV6-2 or TRBV6-3 and J usage is TRBJ2-2; 7 bases agree with TRBD2. CDR3 size: 17 residues. Germline V CDR1 and CDR2: MNHEY, SVGEGT. With 6 bases clipped from V and 0 bases from J, the junction kept 10 bases outside the gene matches. The CDR3 DNA follows: TGTGCCAGCAGCCCTCGGGGGGATCCTGCGAACACCGGGGAGCTGTTTTTT. This codes for CASSPRGDPANTGELFF.

The rearrangement links TRBV9 to TRBJ2-3; 7 bases line up with TRBD2. The V and J ends lost 3 bases and 2 bases, in that order; junction bases with no gene match: 9. Looked up from germline, CDR1 is SGDLS and CDR2 is YYNGEE. This CDR3 has 16 residues. The CDR3 DNA sequence: TGTGCCAGCAGCGGGAGGCTAGCGGAACTCACAGATACGCAGTATTTT. Its protein is CASSGRLAELTDTQYF.

A few counts support this clonotype. The CDR3 bases are TGCAGTTCGAAACGTCCCGGGACAGACTACAATGAGCAGTTCTTC. It yields the protein CSSKRPGTDYNEQFF. J is TRBJ2-1 and V is TRBV20-1; 7 nucleotides line up with TRBD1. The CDR3 covers 15 residues. Germline V lookup: CDR1 DFQATT, CDR2 SNEGSKA (reference sequence). V trimming: 8 bases; J trimming: 3 bases; junction bases outside the gene matches: 13.

Ten or more counts support this clonotype. The DNA of the CDR3 is TGTGCCAGCAGTTTATACCCAAATCAGCCCCAGCATTTT. Translated: CASSLYPNQPQHF. V is TRBV12-3 or TRBV12-4 and J is TRBJ1-5, with no clear D. The CDR3 has 13 residues. The V and J ends lost 2 bases and 4 bases respectively, with 6 bases between them.